This TCR beta chain was sequenced in a study of cytomegalovirus exposure and HLA in healthy donors. General study results and limits: Later genetic work tied a missense DCLRE1C variant to beta-chain V and J trimming.

Vbeta (60) and Jbeta (13) primers were used in the PCR. Using immunoSEQ multiplex PCR, the repertoire was profiled, and TCRdb retains in-frame clones only, with some absent. The table lists around 190,000 clones, about 9% of them singletons. On this clone itself: As yet, its antigen is unknown.

The ends lost 6 bases at V and 9 bases at J; junction bases unmatched: 5. The germline gives CDR1 MNHNS, CDR2 SASEGT. The CDR3 covers 14 residues. The TCR was taken from a woman aged 25 to 39 in good health and CMV-seropositive. The gene calls are TRBV6-1 and TRBJ2-1; TRBD2 agrees at 13 bases. Sequenced material: PBMCs. The CDR3 DNA is TGTGCCAGCAGCCCGGGACTAGCGGGGATTGAGCAGTTCTTC. It yields the protein CASSPGLAGIEQFF.